Below, 21 T cell receptor beta chains from the same sample are listed, as sequenced in a study of OX40 agonist ivuxolimab in advanced cancers. Clones were sequenced by immunoSEQ multiplex PCR, and TCRdb holds only the in-frame ones, with some missing. The sample lists about 21,000 clones, approximately 81% seen once, with about 35% in the top ten. Sequencing used CD4+ or CD8+ T cells sorted from blood, obtained in a trial of the OX40 agonist ivuxolimab. Source of these receptors: an adult with an advanced solid tumor such as melanoma, head and neck, liver or kidney cancer.

This CDR3 reads CASSVGGYDNQPQHF. The CDR3 nucleotides are TGTGCCAGCAGTGTTGGGGGTTATGACAATCAGCCCCAGCATTTT. The chain combines TRBV25-1 with TRBJ1-5, with D perhaps matching TRBD1 (5 bases). Germline lookup yields CDR1 MGHDK and CDR2 SYGVNS. CDR3 length: 15 residues. V gave up 4 bases and J gave up 3 bases, with 13 bases separating them.

This chain connects TRBV19 to TRBJ2-7; D perhaps matches TRBD2 (5 bases). V was trimmed by 6 bases and J by 0 bases, leaving 9 bases between them. Germline V lookup: CDR1 LNHDA, CDR2 SQIVND (reference sequence). The CDR3 extends over 13 amino acids. The DNA for the CDR3 is TGTGCCAGTAGGGAGGACCACTCCTACGAGCAGTACTTC. Residues: CASREDHSYEQYF.

The genes are TRBV7-2 and TRBJ1-1, with 7 nucleotides matching TRBD1. Looked up from germline, CDR1 is SGHTA and CDR2 is FQGNSA. This CDR3 contains 14 residues. Unmatched junction bases numbered 9, after V lost 5 bases and J lost 6 bases. CDR3 amino acids: CASSPSGGSAEAFF. The CDR3 DNA sequence: TGTGCCAGCAGCCCTTCAGGGGGGAGCGCTGAAGCTTTCTTT.

This chain joins TRBV7-6 and TRBJ2-1; 11 positions match TRBD2. Trimming took 1 base from V and 8 from J; bases not matched to a gene: 7. Looked up from germline, CDR1 is SGHVS and CDR2 is FNYEAQ. The CDR3 has 16 amino acids. The CDR3 is CASSLGIAGGRYEQFF. The CDR3 DNA follows: TGTGCCAGCAGCTTAGGGATAGCGGGGGGGCGCTATGAGCAGTTCTTC.

V usage is TRBV6-1 and J usage is TRBJ2-7; 7 nucleotides match TRBD1. V lost 8 bases and J lost 2; bases outside the gene matches: 3. CDR3 length: 12 residues. Germline assignment: CDR1 MNHNS and CDR2 SASEGT. As DNA, the CDR3 is TGTGCCAGCTCGGGACAGACCTACGAGCAGTACTTC. It specifies CASSGQTYEQYF.

This clone was detected once. The chain links TRBV7-8 to TRBJ1-5; D gene ambiguous. The CDR3 has 16 residues. CDR1 is SGHVS, CDR2 FQNEAQ, per germline. Deletions cut 1 base from V and 3 bases from J, with 13 bases between. CDR3: CASSLVSPQINQPQHF. CDR3 nucleotide sequence: TGTGCCAGCAGCTTAGTTAGCCCACAGATCAATCAGCCCCAGCATTTT.

The chain links TRBV6-1 to TRBJ2-2; 8 bases agree with TRBD2. Per germline, CDR1 MNHNS and CDR2 SASEGT. The CDR3 sequence is 14 residues long. The V segment lost 5 bases and the J segment 3 bases; nucleotides outside the gene matches: 2. The CDR3 DNA sequence: TGTGCCAGCAGTCCGGGGGGGCACACCGGGGAGCTGTTTTTT. It codes for CASSPGGHTGELFF.

The chain has TRBV6-1 and TRBJ2-6; D may be TRBD2 (6 bases). With 4 bases removed from V and 0 bases from J, the gap between germline ends came to 22 bases. The CDR3 runs to 20 residues. Per germline, CDR1 MNHNS and CDR2 SASEGT. DNA for the CDR3: TGTGCCAGCAGTGCCCCCCGTCCCCGGGACTGGAGCTCTGGGGCCAACGTCCTGACTTTC. Translation: CASSAPRPRDWSSGANVLTF.

The rearrangement joins TRBV12-2 to TRBJ2-4; TRBD1, the table's D call, was not compared with the DNA. TRBV12-2 is a pseudogene. This CDR3 is 17 amino acids long. CDR3 bases: TGTGCAAGTCGCTTAGTAGAAATGGACAGACCCAAAAACATTCAGTACTTC. Amino acid sequence: CASRLVEMDRPKNIQYF.

The V gene is TRBV6-6, the J gene TRBJ1-1, with 8 bases matching TRBD1. The CDR3 contains 15 residues. CDR1 MNHNY and CDR2 SVGAGI come from the germline V gene (reference sequence). V shed 5 bases, J shed 5 bases, and the junction held 10 bases outside the gene matches. This CDR3 is CASSPPDRADTEAFF. In nucleotides, the CDR3 is TGTGCCAGCAGTCCTCCGGACAGGGCAGATACTGAAGCTTTCTTT.

The chain uses TRBV6-4 and TRBJ1-2; tentative D call: TRBD1 (6 bases). The ends were cut back, 0 bases at V and 6 bases at J, with 11 bases in the middle. Per the germline V gene, CDR1 is MRHNA and CDR2 is SNTAGT. The CDR3 has 14 residues. The CDR3 region has the DNA TGTGCCAGCAGTGACTCCAGGACAGTAAATGGCTACACCTTC. This translates into CASSDSRTVNGYTF.

V gene TRBV7-8 combines with J gene TRBJ2-1; tentatively, D is TRBD2 (7 bases). The CDR3 consists of 13 residues. The V gene lost 6 bases and the J gene lost 6 bases, with 12 bases spanning the gap. Looked up from germline, CDR1 is SGHVS and CDR2 is FQNEAQ. CDR3 nucleotide sequence: TGTGCCAGCAGGGGGGGGCCCGTCAATGAGCAGTTCTTC. Translated, it gives CASRGGPVNEQFF.

The V and J genes are TRBV7-9 and TRBJ2-7, with 10 positions matching TRBD1. From germline, CDR1 is SEHNR and CDR2 FQNEAQ (reference sequence). The CDR3 runs 14 residues. The ends lost 5 bases at V and 5 bases at J; junction bases unmatched: 6. The DNA of the CDR3 is TGTGCCAGCAGCCTATCCGGGACAGGGGACGAGCAGTACTTC. This translates into CASSLSGTGDEQYF.

This clone appeared a few times. Other DNA variants within this sample encode the same CDR3. V and J are TRBV6-6 and TRBJ2-2, with 7 nucleotides matching TRBD1. V lost 1 base, J lost 5 bases, and 7 bases stayed unmatched. Germline CDR1 MNHNY, CDR2 SVGAGI (reference sequence). The CDR3 sequence is 16 residues long. CDR3 amino acids: CASSYYRQGGTGELFF. CDR3 nucleotide sequence: TGTGCCAGCAGTTACTACAGACAGGGCGGTACCGGGGAGCTGTTTTTT.

The CDR3 DNA is TGTGCCAGCAGTGTACTAGCGGGAGGGTACGAGCAGTACTTC. Its translation is CASSVLAGGYEQYF. J is TRBJ2-7 and V is TRBV6-5, with TRBD2 matching over 13 bases. The CDR3 is 14 residues long. The V gene end was trimmed by 5 bases and the J gene end by 4 bases; junction bases not matched to a gene: 2. CDR1 and CDR2 (germline): MNHEY, SVGAGI.

This chain joins TRBV19 and TRBJ2-3; D is unclear. Between the trimmed V and J ends, which lost 4 bases and 0 bases, there was a span of 5 bases. The CDR3 loop spans 13 amino acids. Germline CDR1 and CDR2: LNHDA and SQIVND (reference sequence). The CDR3 protein is CASSTSSTDTQYF. In DNA form, the CDR3 reads TGTGCCAGTAGTACGTCTAGCACAGATACGCAGTATTTT.

The chain is built from TRBV5-4 and TRBJ2-7; no firm D call. Germline V gene sequence: CDR1 SGHNT, CDR2 YYREEE (reference sequence). The CDR3 totals 16 residues. V was trimmed by 4 bases and J by 0 bases, leaving 17 bases between them. The CDR3 DNA follows: TGTGCCAGCAGCATGACACCCCCCTTCGGCTCCTACGAGCAGTACTTC. Protein: CASSMTPPFGSYEQYF.

The chain uses TRBV7-8 and TRBJ2-3, with D possibly being TRBD2 (5 bases). This CDR3 has 15 residues. The germline CDR1 and CDR2 sequences are SGHVS and FQNEAQ. V was clipped by 6 bases and J by 3 bases, with 16 bases between them. This CDR3 is CASSNPLGVTDTQYF. The CDR3 DNA reads TGTGCCAGCAGTAATCCACTCGGGGTTACAGATACGCAGTATTTT.

The chain uses TRBV10-2 and TRBJ2-5; a weak D match, TRBD1 (5 bases). CDR1 is WSHSY, CDR2 SAAADI, per germline. Deletions cut 4 bases from V and 2 bases from J, with 11 bases between. CDR3 length equals 14 residues. This CDR3 is CASSVQGQQETQYF. DNA of the CDR3: TGCGCCAGCAGTGTGCAGGGCCAGCAAGAGACCCAGTACTTC.

Notes on this clone: The identical CDR3 is also encoded by other nucleotide sequences in the sample. The V and J genes are TRBV30 and TRBJ1-3; D not certain. The CDR3 runs to 12 residues. Trimming pared 4 bases from V and 2 bases from J, leaving 6 bases between. From germline, CDR1 is GTSNPN and CDR2 SVGIG (reference sequence). The CDR3 DNA reads as TGTGCCTGGAAGGGAACTGGAAACACCATATATTTT. Its translation is CAWKGTGNTIYF. The full variable domain, completed using reference TRBV30 and TRBJ1-3, is SQTIHQWPATLVQPVGSPLSLECTVEGTSNPNLYWYRQAAGRGLQLLFYSVGIGQISSEVPQNLSASRPQDRQFILSSKKLLLSDSGFYLCAWKGTGNTIYFGEGSWLTVV.

The genes are TRBV11-2 and TRBJ2-1; tentatively, D is TRBD2 (5 bases). The germline V gene has CDR1 SGHAT and CDR2 FQNNGV. Trimming removed 0 bases at V and 8 bases at J, with 23 bases between. The CDR3 runs 18 residues. CDR3 sequence (DNA): TGTGCCAGCAGCTTAGATAAATTTGGGGTGCGAGGGCTGCATGAGCAGTTCTTC. Amino acid sequence: CASSLDKFGVRGLHEQFF.